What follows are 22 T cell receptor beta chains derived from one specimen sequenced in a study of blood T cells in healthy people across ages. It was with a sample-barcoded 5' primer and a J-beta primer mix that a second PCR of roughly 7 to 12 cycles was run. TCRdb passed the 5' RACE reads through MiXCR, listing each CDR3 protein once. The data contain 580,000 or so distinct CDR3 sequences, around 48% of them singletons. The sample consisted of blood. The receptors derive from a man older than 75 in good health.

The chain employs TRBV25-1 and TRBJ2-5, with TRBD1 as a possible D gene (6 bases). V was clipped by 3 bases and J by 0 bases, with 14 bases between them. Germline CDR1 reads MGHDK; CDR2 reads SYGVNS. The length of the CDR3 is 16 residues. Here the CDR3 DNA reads TGTGCCAGCAGTGACCAGGGGCGGCAGTACCAAGAGACCCAGTACTTC. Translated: CASSDQGRQYQETQYF.

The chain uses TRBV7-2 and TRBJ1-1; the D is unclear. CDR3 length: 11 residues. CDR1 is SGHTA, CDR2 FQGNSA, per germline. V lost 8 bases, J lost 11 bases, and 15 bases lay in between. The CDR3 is CASQSVPGAFF. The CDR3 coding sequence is TGTGCCAGCCAATCAGTCCCGGGGGCTTTCTTT. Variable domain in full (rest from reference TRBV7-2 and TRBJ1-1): GAGVSQSPSNKVTEKGKDVELRCDPISGHTALYWYRQSLGQGLEFLIYFQGNSAPDKSGLPSDRFSAERTGGSVSTLTIQRTQQEDSAVYLCASQSVPGAFFGQGTRLTVV.

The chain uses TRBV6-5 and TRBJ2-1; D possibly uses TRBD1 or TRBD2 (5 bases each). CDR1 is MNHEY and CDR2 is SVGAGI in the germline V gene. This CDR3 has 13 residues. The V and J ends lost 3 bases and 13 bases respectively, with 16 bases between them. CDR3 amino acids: CASSYSQGPEQFF. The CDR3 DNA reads TGTGCCAGCAGTTATTCCCAGGGACCCGAACAGTTCTTC.

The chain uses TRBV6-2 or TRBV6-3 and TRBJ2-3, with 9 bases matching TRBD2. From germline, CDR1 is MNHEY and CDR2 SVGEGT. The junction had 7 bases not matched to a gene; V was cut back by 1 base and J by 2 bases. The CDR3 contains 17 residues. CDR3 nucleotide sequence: TGTGCCAGCAGTTACTTGCTAGCGGGGACCTCCACAGATACGCAGTATTTT. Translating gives CASSYLLAGTSTDTQYF.

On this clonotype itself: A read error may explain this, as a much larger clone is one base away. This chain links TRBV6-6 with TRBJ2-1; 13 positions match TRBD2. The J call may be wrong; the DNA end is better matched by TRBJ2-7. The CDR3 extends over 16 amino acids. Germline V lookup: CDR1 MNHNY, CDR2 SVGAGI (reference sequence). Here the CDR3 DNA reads TGTGCCAGCACCACTAGCGGGAGGGCGGGTTTCAATGAGCAGTACTTC. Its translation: CASTTSGRAGFNEQYF.

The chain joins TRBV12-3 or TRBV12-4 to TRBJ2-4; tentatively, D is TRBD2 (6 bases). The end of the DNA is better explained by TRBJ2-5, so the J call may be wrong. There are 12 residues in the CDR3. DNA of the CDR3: TGTGCCAGCAGCTTGCAGGAGGGGACCCAGTACTTC. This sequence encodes CASSLQEGTQYF.

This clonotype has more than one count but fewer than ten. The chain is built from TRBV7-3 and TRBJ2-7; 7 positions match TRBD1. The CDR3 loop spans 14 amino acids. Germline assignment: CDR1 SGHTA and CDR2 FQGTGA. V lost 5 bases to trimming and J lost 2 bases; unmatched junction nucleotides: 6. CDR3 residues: CASSPTGSPYEQYF. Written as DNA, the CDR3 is TGTGCCAGCAGCCCGACAGGGAGCCCCTACGAGCAGTACTTC.

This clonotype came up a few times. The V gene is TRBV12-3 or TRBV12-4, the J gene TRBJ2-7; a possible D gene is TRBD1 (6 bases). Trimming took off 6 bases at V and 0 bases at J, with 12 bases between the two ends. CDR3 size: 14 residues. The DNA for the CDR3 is TGTGCCAGCAGGCAGGACAGAAACTCCTACGAGCAGTACTTC. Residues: CASRQDRNSYEQYF.

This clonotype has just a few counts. The CDR3 coding sequence is TGCAGCGTGGCGGTTACAGGGGGCAACTGGGAGCTGTTTTTT. It yields the protein CSVAVTGGNWELFF. The chain links TRBV29-1 to TRBJ2-2; 9 nucleotides match TRBD1. Trimming took 6 bases from V and 9 from J; bases not matched to a gene: 11. Germline V lookup: CDR1 SQVTM, CDR2 ANQGSEA. CDR3 length equals 14 residues.

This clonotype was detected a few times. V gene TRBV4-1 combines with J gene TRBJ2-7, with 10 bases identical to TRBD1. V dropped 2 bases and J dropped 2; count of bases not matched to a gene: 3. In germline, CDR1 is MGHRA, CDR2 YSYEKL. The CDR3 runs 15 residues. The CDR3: CASSQRTGGAYEQYF. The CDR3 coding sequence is TGCGCCAGCAGCCAAAGGACAGGGGGGGCCTACGAGCAGTACTTC.

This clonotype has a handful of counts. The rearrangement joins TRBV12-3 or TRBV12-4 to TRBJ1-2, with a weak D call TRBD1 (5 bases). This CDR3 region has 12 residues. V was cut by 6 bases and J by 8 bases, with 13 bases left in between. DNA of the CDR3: TGTGCCAGCAGCCGGGACGGGGCCGGCTACACCTTC. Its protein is CASSRDGAGYTF.

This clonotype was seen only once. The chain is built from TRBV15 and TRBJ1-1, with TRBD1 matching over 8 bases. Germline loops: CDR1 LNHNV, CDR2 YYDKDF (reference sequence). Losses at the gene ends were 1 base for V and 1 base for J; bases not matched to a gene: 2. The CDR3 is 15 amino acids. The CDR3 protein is CATSRGGQGNTEAFF. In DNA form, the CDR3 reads TGTGCCACCAGCAGAGGTGGACAGGGGAACACTGAAGCTTTCTTT.

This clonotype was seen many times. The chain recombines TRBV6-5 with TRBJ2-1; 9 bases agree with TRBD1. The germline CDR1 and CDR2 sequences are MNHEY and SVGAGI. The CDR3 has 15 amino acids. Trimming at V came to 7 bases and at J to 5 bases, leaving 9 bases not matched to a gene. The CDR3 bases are TGTGCCAGCAAAAACCGGGACAGGGCAAACAATGAGCAGTTCTTC. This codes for CASKNRDRANNEQFF.

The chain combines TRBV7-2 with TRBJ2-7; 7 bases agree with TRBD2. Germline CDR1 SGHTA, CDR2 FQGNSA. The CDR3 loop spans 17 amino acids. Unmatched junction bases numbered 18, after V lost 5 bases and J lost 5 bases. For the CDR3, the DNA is TGTGCCAGCAGCCTCCTCCGATCGGGCGGGAGACGCGACGAGCAGTACTTC. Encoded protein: CASSLLRSGGRRDEQYF.

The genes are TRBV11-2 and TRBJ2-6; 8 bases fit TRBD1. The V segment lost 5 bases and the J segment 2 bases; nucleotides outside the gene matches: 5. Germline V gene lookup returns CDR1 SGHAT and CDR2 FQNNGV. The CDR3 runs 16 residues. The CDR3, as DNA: TGTGCCAGCAGCCGCCTACAGGGGGCTGGGGCCAACGTCCTGACTTTC. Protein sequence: CASSRLQGAGANVLTF. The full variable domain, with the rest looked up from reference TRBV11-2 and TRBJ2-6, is EAGVAQSPRYKIIEKRQSVAFWCNPISGHATLYWYQQILGQGPKLLIQFQNNGVVDDSQLPKDRFSAERLKGVDSTLKIQPAKLEDSAVYLCASSRLQGAGANVLTFGAGSRLTVL.

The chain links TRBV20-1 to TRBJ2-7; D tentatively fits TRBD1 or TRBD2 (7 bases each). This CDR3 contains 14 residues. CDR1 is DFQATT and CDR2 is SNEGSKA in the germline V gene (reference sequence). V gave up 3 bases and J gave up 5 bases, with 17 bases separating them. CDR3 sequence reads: CSASPGRGGHEQYF. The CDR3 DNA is TGCAGTGCTAGCCCAGGCAGGGGGGGCCACGAGCAGTACTTC.

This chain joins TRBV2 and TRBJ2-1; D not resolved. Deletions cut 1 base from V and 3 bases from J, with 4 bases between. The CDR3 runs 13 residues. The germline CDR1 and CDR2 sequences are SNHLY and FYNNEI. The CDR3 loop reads CASSEVGYNEQFF. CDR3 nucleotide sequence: TGTGCCAGCAGTGAAGTGGGCTACAATGAGCAGTTCTTC.

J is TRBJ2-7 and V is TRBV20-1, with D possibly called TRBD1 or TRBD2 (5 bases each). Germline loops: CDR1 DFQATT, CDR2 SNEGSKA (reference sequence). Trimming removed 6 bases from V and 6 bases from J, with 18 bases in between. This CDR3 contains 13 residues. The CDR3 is CSAINQGPGEQYF. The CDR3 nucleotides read TGCAGTGCCATTAACCAGGGACCGGGCGAGCAGTACTTC.

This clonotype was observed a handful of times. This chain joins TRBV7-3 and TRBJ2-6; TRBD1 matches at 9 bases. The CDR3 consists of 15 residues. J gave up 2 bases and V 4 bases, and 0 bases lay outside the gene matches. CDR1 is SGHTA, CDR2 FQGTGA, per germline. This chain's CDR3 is CASSWTGAGANVLTF. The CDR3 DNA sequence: TGTGCCAGCAGCTGGACAGGGGCTGGGGCCAACGTCCTGACTTTC.

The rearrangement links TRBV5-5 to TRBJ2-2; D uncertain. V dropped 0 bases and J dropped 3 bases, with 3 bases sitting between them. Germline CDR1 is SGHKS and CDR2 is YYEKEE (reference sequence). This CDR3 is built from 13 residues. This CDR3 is CASSLEDTGELFF. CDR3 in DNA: TGTGCCAGCAGCTTGGAGGACACCGGGGAGCTGTTTTTT.

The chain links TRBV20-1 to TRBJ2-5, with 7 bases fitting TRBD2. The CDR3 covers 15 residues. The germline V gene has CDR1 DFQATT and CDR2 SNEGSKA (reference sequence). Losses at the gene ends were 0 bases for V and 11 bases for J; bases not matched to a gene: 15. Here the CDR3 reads CSAREGLGILKEQYF. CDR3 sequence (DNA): TGCAGTGCTAGAGAAGGACTAGGGATCTTGAAGGAGCAGTACTTC.

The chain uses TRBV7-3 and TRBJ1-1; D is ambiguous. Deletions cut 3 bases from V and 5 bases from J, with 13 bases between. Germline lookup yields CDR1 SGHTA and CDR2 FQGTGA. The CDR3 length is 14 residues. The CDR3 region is CASSLGSRGTEAFF. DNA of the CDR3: TGTGCCAGCAGCTTGGGGTCTAGAGGGACTGAAGCTTTCTTT. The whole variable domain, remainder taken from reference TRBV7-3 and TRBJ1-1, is GAGVSQTPSNKVTEKGKYVELRCDPISGHTALYWYRQSLGQGPEFLIYFQGTGAADDSGLPNDRFFAVRPEGSVSTLKIQRTERGDSAVYLCASSLGSRGTEAFFGQGTRLTVV.